The T cell receptor (beta chain) described here comes from a study of beta chain features in type 1 diabetes. Whole-study findings and limits: The similarity of naive, central memory and Treg TCRB repertoires appeared greater among patients than among healthy donors. Moderate yet significant TCRB CDR3 shortening was seen in Type 1 diabetes patients in all four CD4+ subsets. Diminished insertions and augmented deletions at VDJ junctions characterized type 1 diabetes patients.

The study reverse transcribed the entire isolated RNA, so it sequenced expressed TCRB transcripts. The protocol was immunoSEQ multiplex PCR, while the TCRdb copy is restricted to in-frame clones and leaves out a portion. The sample lists around 26,000 clones; around 68% were seen once. With respect to this clone: Its cognate antigen is unknown.

Naive, central memory, regulatory and stem cell-like memory cells within the CD4+ compartment were sorted using CD45RO/CCR7/CD25/CD127/CD95/CD27. Post-sort purity exceeded 98% for all sorted populations. The CDR3 runs to 14 residues. The V segment lost 5 bases and the J segment 5 bases; nucleotides outside the gene matches: 8. Germline V gives CDR1 MNHNY, CDR2 SVGAGI (reference sequence). This TCR came from a woman aged 35 to 49 with type 1 diabetes. The genes are TRBV6-6 and TRBJ1-2, with 7 bases identical to TRBD1. The sequencing input was stem cell memory CD4+ T cells from blood. The CDR3 bases are TGTGCCAGCAGTGTAGGACAGGTGAATTATGGCTACACCTTC. Translating gives CASSVGQVNYGYTF.